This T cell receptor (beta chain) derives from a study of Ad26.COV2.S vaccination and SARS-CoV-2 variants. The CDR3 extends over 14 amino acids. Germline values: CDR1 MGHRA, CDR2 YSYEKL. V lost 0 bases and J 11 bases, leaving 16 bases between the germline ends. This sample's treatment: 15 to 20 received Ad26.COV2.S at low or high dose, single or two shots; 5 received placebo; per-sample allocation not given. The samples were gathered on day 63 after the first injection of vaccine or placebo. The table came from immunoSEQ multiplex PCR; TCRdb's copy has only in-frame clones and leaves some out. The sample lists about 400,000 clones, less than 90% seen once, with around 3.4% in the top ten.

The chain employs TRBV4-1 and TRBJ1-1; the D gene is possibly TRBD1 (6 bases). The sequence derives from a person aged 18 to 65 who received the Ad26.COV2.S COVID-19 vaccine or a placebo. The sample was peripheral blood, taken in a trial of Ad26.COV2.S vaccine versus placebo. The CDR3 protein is CASSQDRDRLVAFF. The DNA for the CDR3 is TGCGCCAGCAGCCAAGACCGAGACAGGCTGGTCGCTTTCTTT.